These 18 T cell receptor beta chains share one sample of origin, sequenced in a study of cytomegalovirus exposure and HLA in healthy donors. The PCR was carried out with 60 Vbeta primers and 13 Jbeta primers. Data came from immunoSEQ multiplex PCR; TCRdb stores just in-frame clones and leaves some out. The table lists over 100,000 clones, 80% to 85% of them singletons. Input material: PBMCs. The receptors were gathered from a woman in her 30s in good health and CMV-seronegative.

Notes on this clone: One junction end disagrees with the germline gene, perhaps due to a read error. CDR3 nucleotide sequence: TGTTCCAGCAGCTTATTAGCGGGAGGCTCCTACAATGAGCAGTTCTTC. It translates to CSSSLLAGGSYNEQFF. The chain carries TRBV7-9 and TRBJ2-1; TRBD2 matches 10 bases. The CDR3 has 16 amino acids. Germline CDR1 reads SEHNR; CDR2 reads FQNEAQ (reference sequence).

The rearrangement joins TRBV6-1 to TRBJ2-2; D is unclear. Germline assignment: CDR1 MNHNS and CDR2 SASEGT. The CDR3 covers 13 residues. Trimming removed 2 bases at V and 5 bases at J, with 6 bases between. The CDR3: CASSEIPTGELFF. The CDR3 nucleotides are TGTGCCAGCAGTGAAATTCCGACCGGGGAGCTGTTTTTT.

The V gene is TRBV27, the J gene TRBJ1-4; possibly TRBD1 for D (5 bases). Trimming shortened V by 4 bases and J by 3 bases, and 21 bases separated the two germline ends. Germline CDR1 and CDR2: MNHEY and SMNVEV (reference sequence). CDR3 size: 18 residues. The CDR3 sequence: CASSSEGWGEPPNEKLFF. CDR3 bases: TGTGCCAGCAGTTCCGAGGGTTGGGGGGAACCACCTAATGAAAAACTGTTTTTT. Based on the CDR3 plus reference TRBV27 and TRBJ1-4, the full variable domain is EAQVTQNPRYLITVTGKKLTVTCSQNMNHEYMSWYRQDPGLGLRQIYYSMNVEVTDKGDVPEGYKVSRKEKRNFPLILESPSPNQTSLYFCASSSEGWGEPPNEKLFFGSGTQLSVL.

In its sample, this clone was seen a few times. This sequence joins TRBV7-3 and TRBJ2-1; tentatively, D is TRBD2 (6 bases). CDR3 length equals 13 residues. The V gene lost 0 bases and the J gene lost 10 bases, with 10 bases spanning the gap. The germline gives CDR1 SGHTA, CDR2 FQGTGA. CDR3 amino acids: CASSLTAGREQFF. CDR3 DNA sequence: TGTGCCAGCAGCTTAACGGCGGGGCGAGAGCAGTTCTTC.

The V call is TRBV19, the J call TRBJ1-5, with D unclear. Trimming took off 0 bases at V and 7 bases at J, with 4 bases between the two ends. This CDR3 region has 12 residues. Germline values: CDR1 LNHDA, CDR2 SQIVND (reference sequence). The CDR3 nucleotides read TGTGCCAGTAGTATAGACAGGCAGCCCCAGCATTTT. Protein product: CASSIDRQPQHF.

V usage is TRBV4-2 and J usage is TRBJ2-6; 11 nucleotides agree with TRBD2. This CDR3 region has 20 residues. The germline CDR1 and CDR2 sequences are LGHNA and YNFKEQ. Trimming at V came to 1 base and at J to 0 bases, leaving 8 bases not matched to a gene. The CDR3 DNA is TGTGCCAGCAGCCAAGGACTAGCGGGAAGATTGGGCTCTGGGGCCAACGTCCTGACTTTC. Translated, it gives CASSQGLAGRLGSGANVLTF.

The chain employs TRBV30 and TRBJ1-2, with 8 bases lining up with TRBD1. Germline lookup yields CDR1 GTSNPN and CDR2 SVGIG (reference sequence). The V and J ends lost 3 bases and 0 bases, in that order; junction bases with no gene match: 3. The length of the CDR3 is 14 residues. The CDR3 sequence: CAWSRGQANYGYTF. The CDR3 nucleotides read TGTGCCTGGAGCAGGGGGCAAGCTAACTATGGCTACACCTTC.

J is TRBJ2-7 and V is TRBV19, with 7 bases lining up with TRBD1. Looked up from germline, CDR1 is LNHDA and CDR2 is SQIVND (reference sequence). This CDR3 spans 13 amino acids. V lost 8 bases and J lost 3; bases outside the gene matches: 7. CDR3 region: CASSGTAFYEQYF. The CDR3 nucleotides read TGTGCCAGTTCGGGGACAGCATTCTACGAGCAGTACTTC.

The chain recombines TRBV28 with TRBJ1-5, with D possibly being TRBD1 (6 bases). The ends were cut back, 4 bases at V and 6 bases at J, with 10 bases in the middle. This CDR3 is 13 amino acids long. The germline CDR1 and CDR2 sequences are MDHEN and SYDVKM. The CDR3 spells CASSWGGPQPQHF. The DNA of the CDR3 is TGTGCCAGCAGTTGGGGGGGGCCTCAGCCCCAGCATTTT.

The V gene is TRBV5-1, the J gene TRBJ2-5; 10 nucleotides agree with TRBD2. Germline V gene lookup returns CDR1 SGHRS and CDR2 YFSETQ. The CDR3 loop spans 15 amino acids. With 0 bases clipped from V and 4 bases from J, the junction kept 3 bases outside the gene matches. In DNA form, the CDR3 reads TGCGCCAGCAGCTTGGGAGCTAGCGGGGGAGAGACCCAGTACTTC. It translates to CASSLGASGGETQYF.

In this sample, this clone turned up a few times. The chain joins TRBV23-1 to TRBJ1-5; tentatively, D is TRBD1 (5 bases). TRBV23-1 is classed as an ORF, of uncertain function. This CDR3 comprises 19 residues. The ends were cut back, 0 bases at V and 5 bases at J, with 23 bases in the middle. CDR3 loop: CASSQSRGLTVFQYQPQHF. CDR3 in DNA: TGCGCCAGCAGTCAATCGCGGGGCCTGACAGTATTTCAGTATCAGCCCCAGCATTTT.

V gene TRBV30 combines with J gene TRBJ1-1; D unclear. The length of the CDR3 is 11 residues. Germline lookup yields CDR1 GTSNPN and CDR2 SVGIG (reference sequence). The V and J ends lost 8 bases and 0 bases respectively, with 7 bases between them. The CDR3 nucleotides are TGTGCCGCGAGGGTGAACACTGAAGCTTTCTTT. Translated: CAARVNTEAFF. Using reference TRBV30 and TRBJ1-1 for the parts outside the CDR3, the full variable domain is SQTIHQWPATLVQPVGSPLSLECTVEGTSNPNLYWYRQAAGRGLQLLFYSVGIGQISSEVPQNLSASRPQDRQFILSSKKLLLSDSGFYLCAARVNTEAFFGQGTRLTVV.

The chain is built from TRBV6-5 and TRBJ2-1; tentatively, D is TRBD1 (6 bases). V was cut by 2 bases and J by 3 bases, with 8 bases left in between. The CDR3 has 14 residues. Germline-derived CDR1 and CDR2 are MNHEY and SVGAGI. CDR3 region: CASSYGGHYNEQFF. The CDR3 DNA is TGTGCCAGCAGTTACGGGGGACACTACAATGAGCAGTTCTTC.

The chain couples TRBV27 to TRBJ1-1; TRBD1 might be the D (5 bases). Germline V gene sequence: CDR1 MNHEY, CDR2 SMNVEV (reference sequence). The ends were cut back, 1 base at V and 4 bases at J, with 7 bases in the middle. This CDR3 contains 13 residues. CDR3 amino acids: CASSLLGGTEAFF. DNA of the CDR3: TGTGCCAGCAGTTTATTGGGGGGCACTGAAGCTTTCTTT.

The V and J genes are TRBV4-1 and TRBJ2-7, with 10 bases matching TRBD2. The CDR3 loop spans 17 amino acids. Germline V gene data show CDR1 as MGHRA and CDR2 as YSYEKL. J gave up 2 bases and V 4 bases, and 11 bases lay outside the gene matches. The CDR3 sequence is CASSPLGGTSATYEQYF. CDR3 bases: TGCGCCAGCAGCCCCCTGGGCGGGACTAGCGCGACCTACGAGCAGTACTTC.

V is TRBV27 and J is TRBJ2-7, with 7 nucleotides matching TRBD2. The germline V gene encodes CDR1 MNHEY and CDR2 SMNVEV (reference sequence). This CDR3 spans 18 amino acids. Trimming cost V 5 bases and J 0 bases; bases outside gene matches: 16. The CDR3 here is CASSPRRELALSSYEQYF. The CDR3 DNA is TGTGCCAGCAGTCCAAGAAGGGAACTAGCGCTCAGCTCCTACGAGCAGTACTTC.

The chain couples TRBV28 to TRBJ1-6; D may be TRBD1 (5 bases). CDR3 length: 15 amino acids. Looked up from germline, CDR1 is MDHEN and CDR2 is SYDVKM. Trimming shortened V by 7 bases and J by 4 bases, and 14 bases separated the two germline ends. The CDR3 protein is CASTPETVYNSPLHF. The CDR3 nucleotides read TGTGCCAGCACCCCCGAGACAGTGTATAATTCACCCCTCCACTTT. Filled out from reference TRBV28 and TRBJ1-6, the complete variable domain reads DVKVTQSSRYLVKRTGEKVFLECVQDMDHENMFWYRQDPGLGLRLIYFSYDVKMKEKGDIPEGYSVSREKKERFSLILESASTNQTSMYLCASTPETVYNSPLHFGNGTRLTVT.

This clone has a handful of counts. For the CDR3, the DNA is TGTGCCAGCAACCCTAGCGGGAGGTTCAATGAGCAGTTCTTC. Translating gives CASNPSGRFNEQFF. This rearrangement joins TRBV5-4 to TRBJ2-1; 11 nucleotides match TRBD2. J lost 6 bases, V lost 6 bases, and 5 bases had no gene match. Germline CDR1 and CDR2: SGHNT and YYREEE (reference sequence). The CDR3 totals 14 residues.